This T cell receptor (beta chain) was found in a study of OX40 agonist ivuxolimab in advanced cancers. Study details: Six ivuxolimab dose levels, 0.01 to 10 mg/kg, were given intravenously every 2 weeks. Three patients, one with hepatocellular carcinoma and two with cutaneous melanoma, responded partially.

Germline V CDR1 and CDR2: MNHEY, SVGAGI. The V and J ends lost 6 bases and 10 bases respectively, with 9 bases between them. This CDR3 is built from 10 residues. Libraries were prepared by immunoSEQ multiplex PCR; TCRdb keeps only in-frame clonotypes and omits some of them. The profile covers just under 45,000 clones, with 75% to 85% appearing a single time and around 3.9% taken by the ten largest. This TCR derives from an adult with an advanced solid tumor such as melanoma, head and neck, liver or kidney cancer. The sequencing used CD4+ or CD8+ T cells sorted from blood, collected in a trial of the OX40 agonist ivuxolimab. The rearrangement joins TRBV6-5 to TRBJ1-1; TRBD1 is a possible D gene (5 bases). This CDR3 reads CASRGGGAFF. CDR3 in DNA: TGTGCCAGCAGAGGCGGGGGAGCTTTCTTT.